One sample yielded the 19 T cell receptor beta chains listed below, sequenced in a study of blood T cell repertoires in COVID-19. Assay: immunoSEQ multiplex PCR; the TCRdb copy retains only in-frame clones and omits some. The profile shows 45,000 to 65,000 clones, around 84% of them singletons. The sequencing sample was made of peripheral blood. Receptor source: a man older than 75 with active COVID-19.

The genes are TRBV5-1 and TRBJ2-3, with TRBD2 matching 14 bases. Germline V gives CDR1 SGHRS, CDR2 YFSETQ. J lost 3 bases, V lost 4 bases, and 10 bases had no gene match. The CDR3 is 18 amino acids. As DNA, the CDR3 is TGCGCCAGCAGCCACACCGGGACTAGCGGGAGTGGTACAGATACGCAGTATTTT. This codes for CASSHTGTSGSGTDTQYF.

The chain employs TRBV19 and TRBJ1-1, with a possible D match to TRBD1 (5 bases). Trimming removed 10 bases from V and 5 bases from J, with 17 bases in between. CDR1 is LNHDA and CDR2 is SQIVND in the germline V gene (reference sequence). This CDR3 is built from 13 residues. The chain's CDR3 is CATLEASGTEAFF. Here the CDR3 DNA reads TGTGCCACGCTAGAAGCCTCAGGGACTGAAGCTTTCTTT.

V is TRBV30 and J is TRBJ2-1, with 8 nucleotides matching TRBD2. The CDR3 is 13 residues long. Germline V gene lookup returns CDR1 GTSNPN and CDR2 SVGIG (reference sequence). Trimming at V came to 3 bases and at J to 9 bases, leaving 7 bases not matched to a gene. CDR3: CAWRGLVVSEQFF. In DNA form, the CDR3 reads TGTGCCTGGAGGGGACTAGTGGTCAGTGAGCAGTTCTTC.

The chain is built from TRBV30 and TRBJ2-7; D is undetermined. Trimming took 2 bases from V and 9 from J, leaving 11 bases between them. The CDR3 runs to 11 residues. Germline CDR1 GTSNPN, CDR2 SVGIG (reference sequence). CDR3 in amino acids: CAWSLTSGQYF. DNA for the CDR3: TGTGCCTGGAGTTTAACGTCGGGGCAGTACTTC.

This chain uses TRBV5-5 with TRBJ1-2, with D uncertain. From germline, CDR1 is SGHKS and CDR2 YYEKEE (reference sequence). The CDR3 has 13 amino acids. V gave up 3 bases and J gave up 0 bases, with 6 bases separating them. CDR3 amino acids: CASSSGTNYGYTF. The CDR3 region has the DNA TGTGCCAGCAGCTCCGGGACTAACTATGGCTACACCTTC.

The CDR3 DNA sequence: TGTGCCAGCAATCGGGACAGGCAGCACACTGAAGCTTTCTTT. It is translated as CASNRDRQHTEAFF. The V and J genes are TRBV28 and TRBJ1-1, with 8 nucleotides matching TRBD1. This CDR3 has 14 amino acids. Germline assignment: CDR1 MDHEN and CDR2 SYDVKM. The V and J ends lost 7 bases and 3 bases, in that order; junction bases with no gene match: 7.

This clone was counted ten times or more. The V gene is TRBV7-2, the J gene TRBJ2-7; 9 bases are a match to TRBD2. The trim removed 1 base at V and 3 bases at J, leaving 4 bases unmatched. CDR1 and CDR2 (germline): SGHTA, FQGNSA. The length of the CDR3 is 15 residues. The CDR3 is CASSLGGGRGYEQYF. The CDR3 nucleotides are TGTGCCAGCAGCTTAGGCGGCGGGAGGGGCTACGAGCAGTACTTC.

The chain has TRBV6-2 or TRBV6-3 and TRBJ2-4; 14 bases are shared with TRBD2. CDR1 MNHEY and CDR2 SVGEGT come from the germline V gene. The CDR3 loop spans 17 amino acids. V dropped 6 bases and J dropped 2; count of bases not matched to a gene: 6. This CDR3 reads CASSSTSGRVSKNIQYF. The CDR3 DNA sequence: TGTGCCAGCAGCTCGACTAGCGGGAGGGTGTCCAAAAACATTCAGTACTTC.

V is TRBV3-1 (or the pseudogene TRBV3-2) and J is TRBJ2-7, with a weak D call TRBD1 (5 bases). Germline CDR1 LGHDT, CDR2 YNNKEL (reference sequence). V gave up 7 bases and J gave up 5 bases, with 21 bases separating them. The CDR3 has 15 residues. The CDR3 DNA reads TGTGCCAGCAAGTCATCAGGGTACGAGTCCGACGAGCAGTACTTC. Translating it yields CASKSSGYESDEQYF.

This chain uses TRBV3-1 (or the pseudogene TRBV3-2) with TRBJ2-7, with TRBD1 identical over 10 bases. With 5 bases clipped from V and 5 bases from J, the junction kept 9 bases outside the gene matches. The CDR3 runs 15 residues. Germline lookup yields CDR1 LGHDT and CDR2 YNNKEL (reference sequence). The CDR3 DNA reads as TGTGCCAGCAGCACAACCGGGACAGGGGCCGACGAGCAGTACTTC. Amino acid sequence: CASSTTGTGADEQYF.

The chain employs TRBV10-1 and TRBJ2-1; 8 bases are a match to TRBD2. The CDR3 is 15 residues long. Losses at the gene ends were 0 bases for V and 10 bases for J; bases not matched to a gene: 8. Germline V lookup: CDR1 WNHNN, CDR2 SYGVQD (reference sequence). CDR3: CASSESRVGGGEQFF. The CDR3 nucleotides are TGCGCCAGCAGTGAGTCGAGGGTCGGCGGGGGGGAGCAGTTCTTC.

The chain joins TRBV3-1 (or the pseudogene TRBV3-2) to TRBJ2-7; 7 positions agree with TRBD1. The V segment lost 4 bases and the J segment 6 bases; nucleotides outside the gene matches: 9. The V gene's germline CDR1 is LGHDT and CDR2 YNNKEL (reference sequence). The length of the CDR3 is 14 residues. The DNA for the CDR3 is TGTGCCAGCAGCCCCCAGCACAGGGGTGGCGAGCAGTACTTC. Translation gives CASSPQHRGGEQYF.

This clone turned up a few times. The chain links TRBV6-5 to TRBJ1-1; no reliable D call. The CDR3 spans 14 residues. The ends were cut back, 7 bases at V and 4 bases at J, with 16 bases in the middle. Germline V gene data show CDR1 as MNHEY and CDR2 as SVGAGI. In nucleotides, the CDR3 is TGTGCCAGCACTCTAGCGGCGGCGAGCACTGAAGCTTTCTTT. Its protein product is CASTLAAASTEAFF.

This clone was detected a few times. This chain joins TRBV28 and TRBJ2-3; 7 positions match TRBD2. The CDR3 runs 14 residues. CDR1 and CDR2 from the germline V gene are MDHEN and SYDVKM. Losses at the gene ends were 6 bases for V and 0 bases for J; bases not matched to a gene: 3. The CDR3 sequence: CASSWGGSTDTQYF. Written as DNA, the CDR3 is TGTGCCAGCAGCTGGGGGGGAAGCACAGATACGCAGTATTTT. Drawing the rest from reference TRBV28 and TRBJ2-3, the complete variable domain is DVKVTQSSRYLVKRTGEKVFLECVQDMDHENMFWYRQDPGLGLRLIYFSYDVKMKEKGDIPEGYSVSREKKERFSLILESASTNQTSMYLCASSWGGSTDTQYFGPGTRLTVL.

J is TRBJ1-5 and V is TRBV11-2; no definite D call. V shed 0 bases and J shed 7 bases, with 19 bases lying between them. Germline V gene data show CDR1 as SGHAT and CDR2 as FQNNGV. The CDR3 loop spans 17 amino acids. For the CDR3, the DNA is TGTGCCAGCAGCTTAGATCTGTCCTTTTCGGGTGGGCAGCCCCAGCATTTT. This sequence encodes CASSLDLSFSGGQPQHF.

The chain uses TRBV28 and TRBJ1-2, with 7 bases identical to TRBD1. This CDR3 is 11 amino acids long. CDR1 is MDHEN and CDR2 is SYDVKM in the germline V gene. The CDR3 nucleotides are TGTGCGACAGGGAGAGAGGCAAGCTACACCTTC. Translating it yields CATGREASYTF.

This clone showed up just a few times. The rearrangement joins TRBV7-9 to TRBJ1-4; D unresolved. The CDR3 extends over 18 amino acids. The V gene's germline CDR1 is SEHNR and CDR2 FQNEAQ (reference sequence). The V end lost 6 bases, the J end lost 0 bases, and 20 bases lay between the germline ends. The CDR3 nucleotides read TGTGCCAGCAGTAACCCGCGAGGGCGCGGGGCAACTAATGAAAAACTGTTTTTT. It codes for CASSNPRGRGATNEKLFF.

The chain carries TRBV21-1 and TRBJ2-1; the listed D gene, TRBD2, was not tested against the DNA. TRBV21-1 counts as a pseudogene. The CDR3 spans 12 residues. CDR3 bases: TGTGCCAGCAGCAAACGGTCTAATGAGCAGTTCTTC. This sequence encodes CASSKRSNEQFF.

This chain links TRBV28 with TRBJ1-5; D gene uncertain. V gave up 6 bases and J gave up 4 bases, with 25 bases separating them. The CDR3 loop spans 18 amino acids. CDR1 MDHEN and CDR2 SYDVKM come from the germline V gene. CDR3 in DNA: TGTGCCAGCAGCTATACCCAACTTATACCTTCAGGAAATCAGCCCCAGCATTTT. This translates into CASSYTQLIPSGNQPQHF.